Listed below are T cell receptor beta chains from one sample, sequenced in a study of blood T cell repertoires in COVID-19. Data came from immunoSEQ multiplex PCR; TCRdb stores just in-frame clones and leaves some out. The sample records about 240,000 clones, 80% to 85% being singletons. Sample: peripheral blood. All receptors come from a woman between 18 and 29 years old with acute or convalescent COVID-19. The CDR3 runs from the conserved cysteine through the conserved F or W. Fields, in order: CDR3 length, clone size, J gene, D gene, V gene, CDR3 DNA, CDR3 protein. D genes are given only for firm matches. A clone size is listed for some rows: how often the clone was seen (once, few, many), or a class if it is expanded.

length: 15; size: once; J: TRBJ1-6; D: TRBD1; V: TRBV27; DNA: TGTGCCAGCAGTTTCGTAACAGGGGGAGGGTCACCCCTCCACTTT; CDR3: CASSFVTGGGSPLHF
length: 14; size: -; J: TRBJ1-5; D: -; V: TRBV30; DNA: TGTGCCTGGAGTGTGGCAGGGAACAATCAGCCCCAGCATTTT; CDR3: CAWSVAGNNQPQHF
length: 16; size: -; J: TRBJ1-5; D: -; V: TRBV27; DNA: TGTGCCAGCAGTTTATCTTTCGGGTTTAGCAATCAGCCCCAGCATTTT; CDR3: CASSLSFGFSNQPQHF
length: 16; size: -; J: TRBJ1-5; D: -; V: TRBV6-5; DNA: TGTGCCAGCAGTTTACAGACAAAAGATAGCAATCAGCCCCAGCATTTT; CDR3: CASSLQTKDSNQPQHF
length: 14; size: -; J: TRBJ2-1; D: TRBD2; V: TRBV11-2; DNA: TGTGCCAGCAGCTTTACCAGCGGGAGTCATGAGCAGTTCTTC; CDR3: CASSFTSGSHEQFF
length: 15; size: -; J: TRBJ2-7; D: -; V: TRBV28; DNA: TGTGCCAGCAGTCCCCCAGTGGGGCAGGGGATCGAGCAGTACTTC; CDR3: CASSPPVGQGIEQYF
length: 14; size: few; J: TRBJ1-5; D: TRBD1; V: TRBV2; DNA: TGTGCCAGCAGTGGGACAGGGGGCTATCAGCCCCAGCATTTT; CDR3: CASSGTGGYQPQHF
length: 17; size: -; J: TRBJ2-2; D: TRBD2; V: TRBV7-6; DNA: TGTGCCAGCAGCTTGGGACTAGCGGGAGGGAACACCGGGGAGCTGTTTTTT; CDR3: CASSLGLAGGNTGELFF
length: 15; size: -; J: TRBJ2-7; D: -; V: TRBV7-9; DNA: TGTGCCAGCAGCTTAGGGGCAGGGAACACGTTCGAGCAGTACTTC; CDR3: CASSLGAGNTFEQYF
length: 14; size: -; J: TRBJ1-2; D: -; V: TRBV28; DNA: TGTGCCAGCAGTTTCTGGGAGGGGGGCTATGGCTACACCTTC; CDR3: CASSFWEGGYGYTF
length: 12; size: -; J: TRBJ2-7; D: -; V: TRBV12-2; DNA: TGTGCAAGTCGCCCACAGGGGTACGAGCAGTACTTC; CDR3: CASRPQGYEQYF
length: 14; size: -; J: TRBJ1-2; D: -; V: TRBV6-5; DNA: TGTGCCAGCAGAAAAACAGGGATTGATTCGGGCTACACCTTC; CDR3: CASRKTGIDSGYTF